The next 24 T cell receptor beta chains were all read from a single sample in a study of blood T cell repertoires in COVID-19. Profiled with immunoSEQ multiplex PCR; TCRdb holds only in-frame clones, not every one. The data show about 670,000 clones, just under 90% seen once. Sequenced: peripheral blood. Source of these receptors: a woman under 30 with acute or convalescent COVID-19.

The J gene is TRBJ1-3, the V gene TRBV4-3; 7 bases align to TRBD1. The CDR3 runs to 15 residues. Germline CDR1 reads LGHNA; CDR2 reads YSLEER. The V and J ends lost 4 bases and 0 bases, in that order; junction bases with no gene match: 3. The CDR3 sequence: CASSPTGSSGNTIYF. In DNA, the CDR3 is TGCGCCAGCAGCCCGACAGGGAGCTCTGGAAACACCATATATTTT.

This sequence joins TRBV28 and TRBJ1-1; 7 bases are shared with TRBD1. CDR1 and CDR2 (germline): MDHEN, SYDVKM. Unmatched junction bases numbered 14, after V lost 7 bases and J lost 0 bases. The CDR3 length is 17 residues. CDR3 in amino acids: CASIQGGQLSMNTEAFF. CDR3 coding DNA: TGTGCCAGCATCCAAGGGGGACAGTTAAGCATGAACACTGAAGCTTTCTTT.

The chain combines TRBV12-5 with TRBJ2-7; D gene uncertain. Germline V gives CDR1 LGHNT, CDR2 FRNRAP. This CDR3 has 11 amino acids. V shed 7 bases and J shed 3 bases, with 7 bases lying between them. The CDR3 protein is CASVKYYEQYF. CDR3 DNA: TGTGCTAGTGTTAAATACTACGAGCAGTACTTC. Supplemented by reference TRBV12-5 and TRBJ2-7, the full variable domain reads DARVTQTPRHKVTEMGQEVTMRCQPILGHNTVFWYRQTMMQGLELLAYFRNRAPLDDSGMPKDRFSAEMPDATLATLKIQPSEPRDSAVYFCASVKYYEQYFGPGTRLTVT.

In nucleotides, the CDR3 is TGTGCCAGCAGTTATTACCGGGACAGCCGCAATCAGCCCCAGCATTTT. Its translation is CASSYYRDSRNQPQHF. The rearrangement joins TRBV6-5 to TRBJ1-5, with 7 bases aligning to TRBD1. CDR1 MNHEY and CDR2 SVGAGI come from the germline V gene. V shed 3 bases and J 2 bases; nucleotides not matched to a gene: 7. There are 16 residues in the CDR3.

As concerns this clone: Within the sample, other DNA sequences also encode this same CDR3. The chain is built from TRBV12-3 or TRBV12-4 and TRBJ1-2, with 7 bases that match TRBD1. The CDR3 contains 13 residues. The junction had 3 bases not matched to a gene; V was cut back by 5 bases and J by 3 bases. The CDR3 spells CASSTTGDYGYTF. The DNA of the CDR3 is TGTGCCAGCAGTACTACAGGGGACTATGGCTACACCTTC.

The gene calls are TRBV13 and TRBJ2-7; 9 bases line up with TRBD1. Trimming removed 3 bases from V and 6 bases from J; junction bases left unmatched: 9. The length of the CDR3 is 15 residues. Germline V gene sequence: CDR1 PRHDT, CDR2 FYEKMQ (reference sequence). The CDR3 reads CASSLGGTGSGEQYF. CDR3 sequence (DNA): TGTGCCAGCAGCTTGGGCGGGACAGGGAGCGGCGAGCAGTACTTC. Full variable domain (remainder filled in from reference TRBV13 and TRBJ2-7): AAGVIQSPRHLIKEKRETATLKCYPIPRHDTVYWYQQGPGQDPQFLISFYEKMQSDKGSIPDRFSAQQFSDYHSELNMSSLELGDSALYFCASSLGGTGSGEQYFGPGTRLTVT.

This clone has only a few counts. The chain uses TRBV5-1 and TRBJ1-3, with D tentatively TRBD1 (5 bases). With 0 bases removed from V and 4 bases from J, the gap between germline ends came to 8 bases. Germline CDR1 is SGHRS and CDR2 is YFSETQ. This CDR3 spans 14 amino acids. The CDR3 reads CASSLAGYGNTIYF. The CDR3 DNA sequence: TGCGCCAGCAGCTTGGCAGGGTACGGAAACACCATATATTTT.

The rearrangement joins TRBV30 to TRBJ1-5; D perhaps matches TRBD1 (5 bases). Trimming took off 3 bases at V and 0 bases at J, with 9 bases between the two ends. CDR3 length equals 14 residues. Germline CDR1 reads GTSNPN; CDR2 reads SVGIG (reference sequence). CDR3 in amino acids: CAWSRAASNQPQHF. CDR3 DNA sequence: TGTGCCTGGAGCAGGGCAGCTAGCAATCAGCCCCAGCATTTT.

This sequence joins TRBV10-3 and TRBJ2-2; D is possibly TRBD2 (6 bases). Looked up from germline, CDR1 is ENHRY and CDR2 is SYGVKD. V lost 3 bases, J lost 13 bases, and 12 bases lay in between. CDR3 length: 12 residues. The CDR3 DNA reads as TGTGCCATCAGTGAAGGGACTGGGATGCTGTTTTTT. As protein: CAISEGTGMLFF.

J is TRBJ1-5 and V is TRBV30; possible D gene TRBD1, 6 bases. The CDR3 spans 13 residues. In germline, CDR1 is GTSNPN, CDR2 SVGIG (reference sequence). Trimming left V 8 bases short and J 9 bases short, with 20 bases between. Written as DNA, the CDR3 is TGTGCCGCCCGGACAGCATCAACGGGGCCCCAGCATTTT. This codes for CAARTASTGPQHF.

The chain couples TRBV5-8 to TRBJ1-2; 9 bases fit TRBD1. The CDR3 is made up of 12 amino acids. Germline V gives CDR1 SGHTS, CDR2 YDEGEE. The V segment lost 6 bases and the J segment 14 bases; nucleotides outside the gene matches: 11. Written as DNA, the CDR3 is TGTGCCAGCACCCTGCGGGACAGGGTGAAAACCTTC. This codes for CASTLRDRVKTF. Based on the CDR3 plus reference TRBV5-8 and TRBJ1-2, the full variable domain is EAGVTQSPTHLIKTRGQQATLRCSPISGHTSVYWYQQALGLGLQFLLWYDEGEERNRGNFPPRFSGRQFPNYSSELNVNALELEDSALYLCASTLRDRVKTFGSGTRLTVV.

The chain combines TRBV28 with TRBJ1-1; maybe TRBD1 (5 bases). Germline-derived CDR1 and CDR2 are MDHEN and SYDVKM. The CDR3 length is 18 residues. Trimming left V 4 bases short and J 0 bases short, with 21 bases between. CDR3 DNA sequence: TGTGCCAGCAGTTCTCCCGGAGAAAGGGGTGCGGTGAACACTGAAGCTTTCTTT. Protein product: CASSSPGERGAVNTEAFF.

The chain has TRBV7-8 and TRBJ1-2; 9 positions agree with TRBD1. V shed 5 bases and J 3 bases; nucleotides not matched to a gene: 7. From germline, CDR1 is SGHVS and CDR2 FQNEAQ. The CDR3 has 15 amino acids. CDR3 sequence: CASSTDRGSYYGYTF. In nucleotides, the CDR3 is TGTGCCAGCAGCACGGACAGGGGATCTTACTATGGCTACACCTTC. The whole variable domain, remainder taken from reference TRBV7-8 and TRBJ1-2, is GAGVSQSPRYKVAKRGQDVALRCDPISGHVSLFWYQQALGQGPEFLTYFQNEAQLDKSGLPSDRFFAERPEGSVSTLKIQRTQQEDSAVYLCASSTDRGSYYGYTFGSGTRLTVV.

The genes are TRBV10-2 and TRBJ1-1, with D uncertain. From germline, CDR1 is WSHSY and CDR2 SAAADI. The CDR3 spans 15 residues. The V and J ends lost 6 bases and 4 bases respectively, with 18 bases between them. In DNA form, the CDR3 reads TGCGCCAGCAGCCGCGAGGGTTCAGGAGGCACTGAAGCTTTCTTT. It is translated as CASSREGSGGTEAFF.

V usage is TRBV9 and J usage is TRBJ1-3, with 8 positions matching TRBD1. The CDR3 runs to 14 residues. Germline V gene sequence: CDR1 SGDLS, CDR2 YYNGEE. J gave up 5 bases and V 5 bases, and 6 bases lay outside the gene matches. The CDR3 DNA reads TGTGCCAGCAGGGGACAGGACCCGAGAAACACCATATATTTT. It specifies CASRGQDPRNTIYF.

V is TRBV7-6 and J is TRBJ1-1, with TRBD1 matching 8 bases. CDR1 and CDR2 (germline): SGHVS, FNYEAQ. The CDR3 runs to 14 residues. After removal of 5 bases from V and 3 bases from J, the junction contained 5 bases not matched to a gene. The CDR3 nucleotides read TGTGCCAGCAGCCTAGGGACAGGACACACTGAAGCTTTCTTT. Amino acids: CASSLGTGHTEAFF. The entire variable domain, with the rest obtained from reference TRBV7-6 and TRBJ1-1, is as follows: GAGVSQSPRYKVTKRGQDVALRCDPISGHVSLYWYRQALGQGPEFLTYFNYEAQQDKSGLPNDRFSAERPEGSISTLTIQRTEQRDSAMYRCASSLGTGHTEAFFGQGTRLTVV.

As for this clone: The same CDR3 is also encoded by other DNA sequences in this sample. The V and J genes are TRBV5-1 and TRBJ2-2, with TRBD1 identical over 7 bases. The CDR3 is 16 amino acids. Germline V gene lookup returns CDR1 SGHRS and CDR2 YFSETQ. Unmatched junction bases numbered 8, after V lost 4 bases and J lost 2 bases. This CDR3 reads CASSRSGTANTGELFF. CDR3 nucleotide sequence: TGCGCCAGCAGCAGATCCGGGACAGCCAACACCGGGGAGCTGTTTTTT.

Details on this clone: Other DNA sequences in this sample translate to the same CDR3. The chain links TRBV19 to TRBJ2-7; possible D gene TRBD1, 6 bases. V dropped 5 bases and J dropped 4 bases, with 12 bases sitting between them. This CDR3 comprises 13 residues. Germline CDR1 reads LNHDA; CDR2 reads SQIVND (reference sequence). The CDR3, as DNA: TGTGCCAGTAGTCCGGGACACTTTTACGAGCAGTACTTC. Protein sequence: CASSPGHFYEQYF. The entire variable domain, with the rest obtained from reference TRBV19 and TRBJ2-7, is as follows: DGGITQSPKYLFRKEGQNVTLSCEQNLNHDAMYWYRQDPGQGLRLIYYSQIVNDFQKGDIAEGYSVSREKKESFPLTVTSAQKNPTAFYLCASSPGHFYEQYFGPGTRLTVT.

The chain links TRBV11-3 to TRBJ2-3, with 8 bases fitting TRBD2. V was clipped by 5 bases and J by 4 bases; unmatched bases: 11. Per germline, CDR1 SGHNT and CDR2 YENEEA. The CDR3 consists of 16 residues. The CDR3 DNA reads TGTGCCAGCAGCCATCGGCCCAGCGGGGGCGCAGATACGCAGTATTTT. It encodes CASSHRPSGGADTQYF.

This rearrangement joins TRBV2 to TRBJ2-3, with TRBD1 matching 7 bases. The V gene end was trimmed by 5 bases and the J gene end by 5 bases; junction bases not matched to a gene: 7. The CDR3 consists of 14 residues. Looked up from germline, CDR1 is SNHLY and CDR2 is FYNNEI. Here the CDR3 reads CASSYRGDRDTQYF. The CDR3 region has the DNA TGTGCCAGCAGTTACAGGGGAGATCGAGATACGCAGTATTTT.

The chain is built from TRBV5-1 and TRBJ1-1; D is possibly TRBD1 (5 bases). CDR3 length: 13 amino acids. Germline V gives CDR1 SGHRS, CDR2 YFSETQ. V shed 1 base and J shed 3 bases, with 7 bases lying between them. The CDR3 loop reads CASSLWGDTEAFF. The CDR3 nucleotides read TGCGCCAGCAGCTTGTGGGGGGACACTGAAGCTTTCTTT.

The V call is TRBV30, the J call TRBJ2-5, with TRBD2 as a possible D gene (6 bases). V gave up 3 bases and J gave up 7 bases, with 21 bases separating them. This CDR3 contains 15 residues. Germline V CDR1 and CDR2: GTSNPN, SVGIG (reference sequence). Written as DNA, the CDR3 is TGTGCCTGGAGGGCCCGCCGGGACTCCCCAGGGACCCAGTACTTC. It encodes CAWRARRDSPGTQYF.

The rearrangement joins TRBV11-2 to TRBJ2-2; TRBD1 agrees at 11 bases. The germline V gene has CDR1 SGHAT and CDR2 FQNNGV. V trimming: 4 bases; J trimming: 3 bases; junction bases outside the gene matches: 7. The CDR3 has 17 residues. CDR3 in amino acids: CASSSSSDRGHTGELFF. CDR3 nucleotides: TGTGCCAGCAGCTCCTCCTCGGACAGGGGGCACACCGGGGAGCTGTTTTTT.

The rearrangement uses TRBV7-8 and TRBJ2-1; 7 positions match TRBD2. Germline V lookup: CDR1 SGHVS, CDR2 FQNEAQ. CDR3 length: 14 residues. The trim removed 5 bases at V and 4 bases at J, leaving 5 bases unmatched. The CDR3 sequence: CASSGSGGYNEQFF. CDR3 sequence (DNA): TGTGCCAGCAGCGGATCGGGGGGTTACAATGAGCAGTTCTTC.